This TCR beta chain was sequenced for a study of shared clonotypes between healthy human individuals. V gave up 2 bases and J gave up 6 bases, with 3 bases separating them. From germline, CDR1 is SGHDT and CDR2 YYEEEE. The CDR3 is made up of 11 amino acids. Naive CD8 populations comprised CD45RO-negative cells positively selected for CCR7, excluding terminally differentiated effector memory CD45RA+ cells. Details on this clone: Other nucleotide sequences in the sample specify the same CDR3.

The protocol was immunoSEQ multiplex PCR, while the TCRdb copy is restricted to in-frame clones and leaves out a portion. The sample lists 550,000 to 750,000 clones; about 90% were seen once. Sequencing was performed on naive CD8+ T cells sorted from blood. The gene calls are TRBV5-6 and TRBJ2-1; no firm D call. This TCR was recovered from a man younger than 45 in good health. The CDR3 DNA is TGTGCCAGCAGCTTTGGCAATGAGCAGTTCTTC. This gives the protein CASSFGNEQFF.